These 5 T cell receptor beta chains came from one sample sequenced in a study of T-cell reconstitution after alpha-beta-depleted transplantation in children. Preparing the TCRbeta library involved the use of unique molecular identifiers. TCRdb independently ran MiXCR on the PCR reads; one entry per CDR3 protein. Among 350,000 to 450,000 distinct CDR3 sequences listed, around 21% were seen once. The specimen comprised PBMCs from the stem cell graft donor, sampled from the stem cell graft. The receptors come from a human donor who donated a stem cell graft to a child with acute myeloid leukemia.

The CDR3 reads CASSSLSGTSGGDEQFF. The CDR3 DNA reads as TGCGCCAGCAGCTCCCTCTCCGGGACTAGCGGGGGAGATGAGCAGTTCTTC. The rearrangement joins TRBV5-1 to TRBJ2-1; 14 bases are shared with TRBD2. Germline V gene sequence: CDR1 SGHRS, CDR2 YFSETQ. Losses at the gene ends were 3 bases for V and 8 bases for J; bases not matched to a gene: 10. The CDR3 runs 17 residues.

This clonotype has ten or more counts. The rearrangement links TRBV9 to TRBJ2-1; the D call may be TRBD1 or TRBD2 (5 bases each). V lost 6 bases to trimming and J lost 0 bases, with 13 bases between them. Germline assignment: CDR1 SGDLS and CDR2 YYNGEE. This CDR3 region has 15 residues. CDR3 loop: CASTPRGSSYNEQFF. The CDR3 DNA reads as TGTGCCAGCACCCCCCGGGGCAGCTCCTACAATGAGCAGTTCTTC.

The chain is built from TRBV20-1 and TRBJ2-7, with 9 bases identical to TRBD2. The CDR3 spans 14 residues. Losses at the gene ends were 4 bases for V and 3 bases for J; bases not matched to a gene: 7. The V gene's germline CDR1 is DFQATT and CDR2 SNEGSKA (reference sequence). CDR3: CSANFLAGFYEQYF. In nucleotides, the CDR3 is TGCAGTGCTAACTTCCTAGCGGGATTCTACGAGCAGTACTTC.

The rearrangement joins TRBV29-1 to TRBJ2-1, with 7 nucleotides matching TRBD2. Per germline, CDR1 SQVTM and CDR2 ANQGSEA. The CDR3 has 16 amino acids. Trimming took 7 bases from V and 2 from J; bases not matched to a gene: 14. CDR3 DNA: TGCAGCGCCGCAGGGAGCGCGGGAGTAACCTACAATGAGCAGTTCTTC. Residues: CSAAGSAGVTYNEQFF.

The rearrangement joins TRBV12-3 or TRBV12-4 to TRBJ1-3, with D perhaps matching TRBD1 (5 bases). V was shortened by 3 bases and J by 8 bases, with 14 bases between the two germline ends. The CDR3 has 14 amino acids. CDR3 amino acids: CASSLMVRGHTIYF. DNA of the CDR3: TGTGCCAGCAGTTTGATGGTTAGGGGCCACACCATATATTTT.